Listed below are T cell receptor beta chains from one sample, sequenced in a study of Graves' ophthalmopathy and Graves' hyperthyroidism. Using its own MiXCR run on the multiplex PCR reads, TCRdb lists one record per CDR3 protein. The sample gives 350,000 to 450,000 distinct CDR3 sequences, roughly 21% of which show up once; roughly 3% is in the top ten. The sample was peripheral blood. These receptors were taken from a woman between 18 and 29 years old with stable Graves' hyperthyroidism. The CDR3 runs from the conserved cysteine through the conserved F or W. Each record gives: CDR3 protein, CDR3 DNA, D gene, V gene, clone size, J gene. D genes are given only for firm matches. Size tells how often a clone was seen (once, few, many) or the class of an expanded clone, and some rows leave it out.

CASRGQAGYGYTF	TGTGCCAGCAGAGGACAGGCGGGCTATGGCTACACCTTC	TRBD1	TRBV27	many	TRBJ1-2
CASSLRGGSGRIGELFF	TGTGCCAGCAGCTTAAGGGGCGGTAGCGGGAGGATCGGGGAGCTGTTTTTT	TRBD2	TRBV7-3	many	TRBJ2-2
CSAREERLLRSYEQYF	TGCAGTGCTAGAGAGGAGAGGCTGCTTCGTTCCTACGAGCAGTACTTC	-	TRBV20-1	-	TRBJ2-7
CATSRDKRAGEVRGETQYF	TGTGCCACCAGCAGAGATAAGAGAGCGGGAGAAGTCCGAGGAGAGACCCAGTACTTC	TRBD2	TRBV15	many	TRBJ2-5
CASSLKGVEAFF	TGTGCCAGCAGCTTAAAAGGGGTGGAAGCTTTCTTT	-	TRBV7-3	many	TRBJ1-1
CASSFYGGKQETQYF	TGTGCCAGCAGCTTCTACGGCGGGAAACAAGAGACCCAGTACTTC	-	TRBV7-8	-	TRBJ2-5
CASSQRGGTSGYEQYF	TGTGCCAGCAGCCAGAGGGGCGGGACTAGCGGCTACGAGCAGTACTTC	TRBD2	TRBV14	many	TRBJ2-7
CSARDPKNTEAFF	TGCAGTGCTAGAGATCCAAAGAACACTGAAGCTTTCTTT	-	TRBV20-1	-	TRBJ1-1
CASSQNARSYEQYF	TGTGCCAGCAGCCAAAATGCAAGGTCCTACGAGCAGTACTTC	-	TRBV7-9	many	TRBJ2-7
CASSRRPQFSLPGPTPQHF	TGTGCCAGCAGCCGAAGACCCCAATTTAGCCTTCCAGGACCTACACCCCAGCATTTT	-	TRBV7-2	many	TRBJ1-5
CASSLNVEQYF	TGTGCCAGCAGCTTAAATGTCGAGCAGTACTTC	-	TRBV7-9	many	TRBJ2-7
CASSVRLAGPNTGELFF	TGTGCCAGCAGCGTAAGACTAGCGGGTCCCAACACCGGGGAGCTGTTTTTT	TRBD2	TRBV9	many	TRBJ2-2
CATRGDNSYEQYF	TGTGCCACGAGAGGAGACAATTCCTACGAGCAGTACTTC	-	TRBV27	-	TRBJ2-7
CASSSPATGNYGYTF	TGTGCCAGCAGCTCGCCAGCGACCGGCAACTATGGCTACACCTTC	-	TRBV7-2	many	TRBJ1-2
CASSADTNSGNTIYF	TGTGCCAGCAGTGCTGACACTAACTCTGGAAACACCATATATTTT	-	TRBV2	-	TRBJ1-3
CASSAGTPTDQANYGYTF	TGCGCCAGCAGCGCCGGGACTCCCACGGACCAAGCTAACTATGGCTACACCTTC	-	TRBV5-1	many	TRBJ1-2
CSATGQGALYYEQYF	TGCAGTGCTACGGGACAGGGGGCTCTTTACTACGAGCAGTACTTC	TRBD1	TRBV20-1	many	TRBJ2-7
CAGSLEGTEAFF	TGTGCCGGCAGTTTGGAGGGAACCGAAGCTTTCTTT	-	TRBV12-3/TRBV12-4	-	TRBJ1-1
CASSFGRNTGELFF	TGTGCCAGCAGCTTCGGACGGAACACCGGGGAGCTGTTTTTT	-	TRBV7-2	many	TRBJ2-2
CASSWEGLAGVATQYF	TGTGCCAGCAGCTGGGAGGGACTAGCGGGGGTCGCGACCCAGTACTTC	TRBD2	TRBV7-8	-	TRBJ2-5
CASTRTGPNYGYTF	TGTGCCAGCACCCGGACAGGGCCTAACTATGGCTACACCTTC	TRBD1	TRBV12-3/TRBV12-4	many	TRBJ1-2
CASSRAQGSQPQHF	TGTGCCAGCAGCCGTGCTCAGGGTTCGCAGCCCCAGCATTTT	-	TRBV7-2	many	TRBJ1-5
CASSYFEPYEQYF	TGTGCCAGCAGTTACTTCGAACCCTACGAGCAGTACTTC	-	TRBV6-2/TRBV6-3	-	TRBJ2-7
CATRAVGMNTEAFF	TGTGCCACCCGAGCAGTGGGGATGAACACTGAAGCTTTCTTT	-	TRBV24-1	-	TRBJ1-1
CASSLLGGQETQYF	TGTGCCAGCAGCTTGTTAGGAGGTCAAGAGACCCAGTACTTC	-	TRBV7-3	many	TRBJ2-5
CASGPVKDGKHEETQYF	TGTGCCAGCGGTCCCGTGAAGGACGGCAAGCACGAAGAGACCCAGTACTTC	-	TRBV28	many	TRBJ2-5